The 14 T cell receptor beta chains reported below all come from one sample, sequenced in a study of molecular identifiers for immune sequencing clone quantification. TCRdb called the PCR reads again in MiXCR, with one record for every CDR3 protein. The table includes about half a million distinct CDR3 sequences, around 25% detected once. Source material: naive CD8+ T cells from blood, with Jurkat cell RNA spiked in. Subset denoted: FACS-sorted CD8+CD4-CCR7+CD45RA+ naive T cells. Source of these receptors: a human donor in good health. Some libraries in this study had Jurkat cell RNA spiked in.

In its sample, this clonotype was seen many times. The chain recombines TRBV7-6 with TRBJ2-2; 8 bases align to TRBD1. The CDR3 runs 15 residues. Germline loops: CDR1 SGHVS, CDR2 FNYEAQ. The ends lost 5 bases at V and 6 bases at J; junction bases unmatched: 8. Here the CDR3 reads CASSEGQGSPGELFF. In DNA, the CDR3 is TGTGCCAGCAGCGAAGGACAGGGTTCGCCCGGGGAGCTGTTTTTT.

With respect to this clonotype: This may come from a read error, since a much larger clone is one base off. The chain employs TRBV19 and TRBJ2-7; D call uncertain. The V end was cut by 5 bases, the J end by 4 bases, with 12 bases between. Germline values: CDR1 LNHDA, CDR2 SQIVND (reference sequence). This CDR3 is built from 13 residues. The CDR3 spells CASSPAVLYEQYF. The CDR3 DNA sequence: TGTGCCAGTAGTCCGGCCGTGCTTTACGAGCAGTACTTC. Filled out from reference TRBV19 and TRBJ2-7, the complete variable domain reads DGGITQSPKYLFRKEGQNVTLSCEQNLNHDAMYWYRQDPGQGLRLIYYSQIVNDFQKGDIAEGYSVSREKKESFPLTVTSAQKNPTAFYLCASSPAVLYEQYFGPGTRLTVT.

The sample holds a few counts of this clonotype. The chain joins TRBV5-1 to TRBJ2-7; D is perhaps TRBD1 or TRBD2 (5 bases each). The CDR3 length is 16 residues. Trimming shortened V by 0 bases and J by 0 bases, and 13 bases separated the two germline ends. Germline V gene sequence: CDR1 SGHRS, CDR2 YFSETQ. CDR3 nucleotide sequence: TGCGCCAGCAGCTTGGTCACCGGGACGGACTCCTACGAGCAGTACTTC. Amino acid sequence: CASSLVTGTDSYEQYF.

Regarding this clonotype: A much bigger clone sits one base away, suggesting this may be a read error. This chain links TRBV30 with TRBJ2-4; TRBD2 agrees at 9 bases. V shed 5 bases, J shed 2 bases, and the junction held 7 bases outside the gene matches. Germline V gene data show CDR1 as GTSNPN and CDR2 as SVGIG (reference sequence). The CDR3 loop spans 15 amino acids. CDR3 region: CAWGGLALTKNIQYF. The CDR3 region has the DNA TGTGCCTGGGGGGGACTAGCTCTAACCAAAAACATTCAGTACTTC.

This clonotype was counted a few times. The rearrangement uses TRBV6-5 and TRBJ2-7; 7 bases agree with TRBD1. CDR1 and CDR2 (germline): MNHEY, SVGAGI. With 0 bases clipped from V and 2 bases from J, the junction kept 4 bases outside the gene matches. This CDR3 has 15 residues. CDR3 nucleotides: TGTGCCAGCAGTTACTCGTATCAGGGGGCCTACGAGCAGTACTTC. Translating gives CASSYSYQGAYEQYF.

V is TRBV7-8 and J is TRBJ2-7; 7 nucleotides match TRBD1. V lost 2 bases to trimming and J lost 4 bases; unmatched junction nucleotides: 8. This CDR3 contains 15 residues. Germline V gene lookup returns CDR1 SGHVS and CDR2 FQNEAQ. CDR3 nucleotides: TGTGCCAGCAGCTTACTTTTTACAGGGGAATACGAGCAGTACTTC. Translation: CASSLLFTGEYEQYF.

The table lists this clonotype with many counts. V usage is TRBV5-5 and J usage is TRBJ2-7; the D is unclear. The CDR3 is made up of 13 amino acids. Looked up from germline, CDR1 is SGHKS and CDR2 is YYEKEE (reference sequence). V dropped 4 bases and J dropped 0 bases, with 8 bases sitting between them. For the CDR3, the DNA is TGTGCCAGCAGCGAGGACGTCTCCTACGAGCAGTACTTC. Amino acids: CASSEDVSYEQYF.

In its sample, this clonotype was seen a few times. The chain recombines TRBV19 with TRBJ1-4; D perhaps matches TRBD1 (5 bases). CDR3 length: 15 residues. Per the germline V gene, CDR1 is LNHDA and CDR2 is SQIVND (reference sequence). Trimming took 6 bases from V and 5 from J, leaving 16 bases between them. The CDR3 DNA reads TGTGCCAGTAGCATTGGGACGCGGGGAAATGAAAAACTGTTTTTT. It specifies CASSIGTRGNEKLFF.

This clonotype appeared many times. The V gene is TRBV27, the J gene TRBJ2-3, with 12 bases aligning to TRBD2. This CDR3 comprises 16 residues. The V segment lost 2 bases and the J segment 2 bases; nucleotides outside the gene matches: 2. Germline V lookup: CDR1 MNHEY, CDR2 SMNVEV (reference sequence). The CDR3 is CASSLGTSGSTDTQYF. CDR3 in DNA: TGTGCCAGCAGTTTAGGGACTAGCGGGTCCACAGATACGCAGTATTTT.

Regarding this clonotype: Since no conserved phenylalanine or tryptophan closes the CDR3, a read error is the likely cause. This chain connects TRBV6-6 to TRBJ2-3; D unclear. The CDR3 has 12 residues. The V gene lost 5 bases and the J gene lost 2 bases, with 5 bases spanning the gap. The germline V gene has CDR1 MNHNY and CDR2 SVGAGI (reference sequence). CDR3: CASSRNTDTQYS. CDR3 nucleotide sequence: TGTGCCAGCAGTCGCAACACAGATACGCAGTATTCT.

In its sample, this clonotype was seen a few times. This sequence joins TRBV20-1 and TRBJ2-3; 9 nucleotides align to TRBD2. From germline, CDR1 is DFQATT and CDR2 SNEGSKA (reference sequence). With V trimmed by 6 bases and J by 2 bases, 9 bases remained unmatched. The CDR3 extends over 15 amino acids. DNA for the CDR3: TGCAGTGCAGGCCAGCGGGGGGCCCTCACAGATACGCAGTATTTT. This codes for CSAGQRGALTDTQYF.

This clonotype was detected ten times or more. The chain recombines TRBV28 with TRBJ2-7; D unclear. The V end was cut by 2 bases, the J end by 2 bases, with 7 bases between. CDR3 length: 13 amino acids. CDR1 is MDHEN and CDR2 is SYDVKM in the germline V gene. CDR3 sequence reads: CASSLTETYEQYF. Here the CDR3 DNA reads TGTGCCAGCAGTTTAACAGAAACCTACGAGCAGTACTTC.

The V call is TRBV4-1, the J call TRBJ1-4, with 8 nucleotides matching TRBD1. Unmatched junction bases numbered 9, after V lost 4 bases and J lost 8 bases. Germline CDR1 reads MGHRA; CDR2 reads YSYEKL. This CDR3 spans 15 amino acids. The CDR3 DNA follows: TGCGCCAGCAGCCCTTTACAGGGGGTGGACGAAAAACTGTTTTTT. Protein: CASSPLQGVDEKLFF.

This chain uses TRBV6-2 or TRBV6-3 with TRBJ1-1; D is unclear. The ends were cut back, 5 bases at V and 9 bases at J, with 13 bases in the middle. The germline gives CDR1 MNHEY, CDR2 SVGEGT. The CDR3 runs to 12 residues. The DNA of the CDR3 is TGTGCCAGCAGTGTTGGCTCTACTAAAGCTTTCTTT. Amino acid sequence: CASSVGSTKAFF.